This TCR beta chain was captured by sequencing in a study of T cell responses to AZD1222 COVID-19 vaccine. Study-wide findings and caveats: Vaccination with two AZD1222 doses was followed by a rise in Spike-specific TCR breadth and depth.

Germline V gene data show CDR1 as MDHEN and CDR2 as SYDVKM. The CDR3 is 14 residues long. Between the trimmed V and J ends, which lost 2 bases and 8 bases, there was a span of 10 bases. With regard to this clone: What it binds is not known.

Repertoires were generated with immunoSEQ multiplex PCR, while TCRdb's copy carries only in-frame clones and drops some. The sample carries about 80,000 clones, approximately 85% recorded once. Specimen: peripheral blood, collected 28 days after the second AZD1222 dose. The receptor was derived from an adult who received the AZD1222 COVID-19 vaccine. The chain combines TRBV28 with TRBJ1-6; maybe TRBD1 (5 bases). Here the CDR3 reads CASSLQGGDSPLHF. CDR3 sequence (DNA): TGTGCCAGCAGTTTACAGGGAGGGGATTCACCCCTCCACTTT.